This TCR beta chain comes out of a study of T cell responses to AZD1222 COVID-19 vaccine. This clone was seen a handful of times. The antigen remains unidentified. Study-level results: Following two doses of AZD1222, Spike-specific TCR breadth and depth rose. Clonal diversity may have been underestimated in mostly white British donors.

Data came from immunoSEQ multiplex PCR; TCRdb stores just in-frame clones and leaves some out. The repertoire holds roughly 100,000 clones, with 75% to 90% as singletons. V lost 2 bases to trimming and J lost 7 bases; unmatched junction nucleotides: 12. Germline V gene sequence: CDR1 SGDLS, CDR2 YYNGEE. The CDR3 runs to 17 residues. This material consisted of peripheral blood, taken 28 days after the second AZD1222 dose. The receptor was isolated from an adult who received the AZD1222 COVID-19 vaccine. The chain links TRBV9 to TRBJ2-1; TRBD1 aligns across 10 bases. The CDR3 DNA is TGTGCCAGCAGCGTCCGGGGACAGGGGAACGGGAGAAATGAGCAGTTCTTC. This gives the protein CASSVRGQGNGRNEQFF.